Listed here are 3 T cell receptor beta chains from one sample, sequenced in a study of naive and memory T cell subsets. Both TRBC1 and TRBC2 were covered by a beta constant-region primer of two equimolar oligonucleotides. Using its own MiXCR run on the UMI-ligation and nested PCR reads, TCRdb lists one record per CDR3 protein. The sample has 120,000 to 150,000 distinct CDR3 sequences, 15% to 20% seen once; the top ten hold about 0.14%. Sequencing was performed on naive CD4+ T cells from blood. The receptors here all came from a human donor in good health.

The rearrangement links TRBV6-5 to TRBJ2-5; the D is unclear. Germline V CDR1 and CDR2: MNHEY, SVGAGI. The CDR3 is made up of 14 amino acids. The germline V and J ends were trimmed by 0 bases and 0 bases, with 5 bases remaining between them. The CDR3 nucleotides are TGTGCCAGCAGTTACTCGCATAACCAAGAGACCCAGTACTTC. This gives the protein CASSYSHNQETQYF.

This rearrangement joins TRBV2 to TRBJ1-6; D is ambiguous. Germline loops: CDR1 SNHLY, CDR2 FYNNEI. Trimming removed 7 bases at V and 6 bases at J, with 10 bases between. This CDR3 has 13 residues. The CDR3 nucleotides read TGTGCCAGCAACCCAGCCGCTAATTCACCCCTCCACTTT. It is translated as CASNPAANSPLHF.

This clonotype was seen more than once but under ten times. The chain uses TRBV7-3 and TRBJ2-7, with TRBD2 matching 9 bases. The CDR3 is 18 amino acids. V shed 5 bases and J 5 bases; nucleotides not matched to a gene: 19. Germline-derived CDR1 and CDR2 are SGHTA and FQGTGA. The CDR3: CASSVQGSIAGAYNEQYF. Here the CDR3 DNA reads TGTGCCAGCAGCGTCCAGGGGTCGATAGCGGGGGCGTATAACGAGCAGTACTTC.